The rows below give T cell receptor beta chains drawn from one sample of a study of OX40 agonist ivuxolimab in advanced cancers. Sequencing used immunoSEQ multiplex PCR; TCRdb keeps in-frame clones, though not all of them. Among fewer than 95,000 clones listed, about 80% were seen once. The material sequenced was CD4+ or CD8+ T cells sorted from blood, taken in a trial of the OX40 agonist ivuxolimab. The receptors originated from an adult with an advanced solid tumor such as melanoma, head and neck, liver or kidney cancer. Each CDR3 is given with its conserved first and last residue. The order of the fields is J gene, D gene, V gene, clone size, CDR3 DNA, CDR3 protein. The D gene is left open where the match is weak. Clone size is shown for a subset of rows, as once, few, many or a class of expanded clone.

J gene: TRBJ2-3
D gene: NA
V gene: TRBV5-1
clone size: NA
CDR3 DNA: TGCGCCAGCAGCTTGGCGGGATATACGCAGTATTTT
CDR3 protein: CASSLAGYTQYF

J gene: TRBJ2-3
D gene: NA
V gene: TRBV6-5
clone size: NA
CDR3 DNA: TGTGCCAGCAGTACGGGAATATCGAATACGCAGTATTTT
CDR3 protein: CASSTGISNTQYF

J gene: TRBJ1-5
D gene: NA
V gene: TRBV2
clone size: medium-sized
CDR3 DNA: TGTGCCAGCAGTGAAACAGTCAATCAGCCCCAGCATTTT
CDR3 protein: CASSETVNQPQHF

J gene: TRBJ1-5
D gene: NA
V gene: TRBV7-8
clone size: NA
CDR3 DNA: TGTGCCAGCAGCCGAGAAGAGTGGCAAGCCCAGCATTTT
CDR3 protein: CASSREEWQAQHF

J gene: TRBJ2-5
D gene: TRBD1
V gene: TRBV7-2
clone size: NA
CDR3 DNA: TGTGCCAGCAGCAGCCGGGACAGGGTGGAGACCCAGTACTTC
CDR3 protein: CASSSRDRVETQYF

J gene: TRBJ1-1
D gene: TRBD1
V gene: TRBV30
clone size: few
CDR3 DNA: TGTGCCTGGGGGGGACAGTTCGGCACTGAAGCTTTCTTT
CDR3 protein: CAWGGQFGTEAFF

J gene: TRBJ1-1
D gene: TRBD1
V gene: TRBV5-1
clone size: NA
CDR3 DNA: TGCGCCAGCAGCCAGCCGGGACAGAGGGACACTGAAGCTTTCTTT
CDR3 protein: CASSQPGQRDTEAFF

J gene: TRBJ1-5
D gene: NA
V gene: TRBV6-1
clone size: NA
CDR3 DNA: TGTGCCAGCAGTGAAAGTTGGGCCCAGCCCCAGCATTTT
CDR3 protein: CASSESWAQPQHF

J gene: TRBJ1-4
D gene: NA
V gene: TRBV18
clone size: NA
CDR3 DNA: TGTGCCAGCTCCAAGGGAACAGGGAATCCAACTAATGAAAAACTGTTTTTT
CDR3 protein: CASSKGTGNPTNEKLFF

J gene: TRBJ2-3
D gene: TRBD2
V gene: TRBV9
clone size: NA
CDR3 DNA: TGTGCCAGCAGCGTATCTAGCGGGAGGGAGACAGATACGCAGTATTTT
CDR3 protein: CASSVSSGRETDTQYF

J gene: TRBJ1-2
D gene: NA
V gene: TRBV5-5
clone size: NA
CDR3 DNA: TGTGCCAGCAGCTTGGGCGACAGAGAAGGCTACACCTTC
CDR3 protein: CASSLGDREGYTF

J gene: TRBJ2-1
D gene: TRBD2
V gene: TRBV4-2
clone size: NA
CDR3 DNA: TGTGCCAGCAGCCAAGGGCGGGGGGTTACCTCCTACAATGAGCAGTTCTTC
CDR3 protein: CASSQGRGVTSYNEQFF

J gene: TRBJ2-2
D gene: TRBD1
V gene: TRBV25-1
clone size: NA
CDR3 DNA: TGTGCCAGCAGCCGGACAGGGGGCCCCTCCGGGGAGCTGTTTTTT
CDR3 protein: CASSRTGGPSGELFF

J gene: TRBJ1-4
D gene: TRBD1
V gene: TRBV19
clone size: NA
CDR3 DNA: TGTGCCAGTAGGGAGACAGGGGGAGGAGAAAAACTGTTTTTT
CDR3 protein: CASRETGGGEKLFF

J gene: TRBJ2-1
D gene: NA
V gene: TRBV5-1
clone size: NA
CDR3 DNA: TGCGCCAGCAGCTTGGGGACAGTCCCGAGGGGTGAGCAGTTCTTC
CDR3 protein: CASSLGTVPRGEQFF